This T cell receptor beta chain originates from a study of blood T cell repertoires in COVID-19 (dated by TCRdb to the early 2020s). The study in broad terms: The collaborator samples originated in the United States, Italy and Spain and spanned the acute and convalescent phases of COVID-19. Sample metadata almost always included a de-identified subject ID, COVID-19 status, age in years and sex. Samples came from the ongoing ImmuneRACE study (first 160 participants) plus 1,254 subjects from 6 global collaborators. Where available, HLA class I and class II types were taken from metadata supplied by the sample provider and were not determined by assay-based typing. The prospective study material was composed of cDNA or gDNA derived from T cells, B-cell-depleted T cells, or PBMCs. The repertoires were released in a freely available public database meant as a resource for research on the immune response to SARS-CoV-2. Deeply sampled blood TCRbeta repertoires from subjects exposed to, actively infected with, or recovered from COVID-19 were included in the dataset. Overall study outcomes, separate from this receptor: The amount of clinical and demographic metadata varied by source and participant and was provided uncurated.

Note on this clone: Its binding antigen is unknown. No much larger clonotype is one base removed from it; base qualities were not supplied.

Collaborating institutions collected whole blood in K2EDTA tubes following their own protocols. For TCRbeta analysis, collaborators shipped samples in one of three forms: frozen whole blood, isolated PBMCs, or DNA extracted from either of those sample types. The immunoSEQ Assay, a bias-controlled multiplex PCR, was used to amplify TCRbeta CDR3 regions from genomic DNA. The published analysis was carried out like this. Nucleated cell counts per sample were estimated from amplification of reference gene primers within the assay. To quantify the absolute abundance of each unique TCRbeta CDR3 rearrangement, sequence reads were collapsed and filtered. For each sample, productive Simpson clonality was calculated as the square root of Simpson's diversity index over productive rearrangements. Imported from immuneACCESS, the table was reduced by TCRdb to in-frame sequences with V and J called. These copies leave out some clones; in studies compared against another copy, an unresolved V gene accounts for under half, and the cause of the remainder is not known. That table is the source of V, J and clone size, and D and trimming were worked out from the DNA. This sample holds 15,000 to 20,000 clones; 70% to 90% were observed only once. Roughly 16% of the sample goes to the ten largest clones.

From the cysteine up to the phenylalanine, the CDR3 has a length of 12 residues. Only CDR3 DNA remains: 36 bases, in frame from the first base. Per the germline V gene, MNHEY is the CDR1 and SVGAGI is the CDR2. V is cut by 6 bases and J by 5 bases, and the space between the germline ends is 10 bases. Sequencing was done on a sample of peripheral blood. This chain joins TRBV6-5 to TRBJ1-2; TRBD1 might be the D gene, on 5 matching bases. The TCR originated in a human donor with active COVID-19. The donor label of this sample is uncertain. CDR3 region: CASSSTEYGYTF. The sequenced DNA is TGTGCCAGCAGCTCGACAGAGTATGGCTACACCTTC.